This is a list of T cell receptor beta chains from one sample in a study of molecular identifiers for immune sequencing clone quantification. TCRdb independently ran MiXCR on the PCR reads; one entry per CDR3 protein. Of approximately 680,000 distinct CDR3 sequences in the sample, roughly 23% were seen once. Material: naive CD8+ T cells from blood, with Jurkat cell RNA spiked in. Source of these receptors: a human donor in good health. Some libraries in this study had Jurkat cell RNA spiked in. Each CDR3 is given with its conserved first and last residue. The D gene is left open where the match is weak. Size is stated for part of the rows, as once, few or many counts, or as a class when the clone is expanded.

clone_size j_call d_call v_call cdr3_nt cdr3_aa
once TRBJ2-3 TRBD2 TRBV7-6 TGCGCCAGCAGCTTAGCGGGCTCGGGGGGGACCACAGATACGCAGTATTTT CASSLAGSGGTTDTQYF
NA TRBJ1-5 NA TRBV6-1 TGTGCCAGCAGTGAAGACAGGGCCAACAATCAGCCCCAGCATTTT CASSEDRANNQPQHF
NA TRBJ1-1 TRBD1 TRBV4-1 TGCGCCAGCAGCGCAGGGGGCTACACTGAAGCTTTCTTT CASSAGGYTEAFF
NA TRBJ2-5 TRBD1 TRBV3-1 TGTGCCAGCAGCCACCGACAGGGCGGGCTCAGGGAGACCCAGTACTTC CASSHRQGGLRETQYF
few TRBJ2-7 TRBD1 TRBV7-6 TGTGCCAGCAGCCTACAGGGGGTTGACGAGCAGTACTTC CASSLQGVDEQYF
NA TRBJ2-3 NA TRBV9 TGTGCCAGCAGCGCCGCAGCACAGGGCACAGATGCGCAGTATTTT CASSAAAQGTDAQYF
many TRBJ2-5 TRBD1 TRBV25-1 TGTGCCAGCAGTTCCTGGACAGGTCAAGAGACCCAGTACTTC CASSSWTGQETQYF
many TRBJ2-7 NA TRBV25-1 TGTGCCAGCAGTGAGGGGGCTCAGCAGTACTTC CASSEGAQQYF
many TRBJ2-7 NA TRBV6-2/TRBV6-3 TGTGCCAGCAGTGATCATAGGGTCGAGCAGTACTTC CASSDHRVEQYF
few TRBJ2-7 NA TRBV3-1 TGTGCCAGCAGCCAAGGGTTATTCTACGAGCAGTACTTC CASSQGLFYEQYF
many TRBJ1-2 NA TRBV9 TGTGCCAGCAGCGTAGTTCCCTATGGCTACACCTTC CASSVVPYGYTF
many TRBJ1-4 NA TRBV7-9 TGTGCCAGCAGCTTCGCCAGAGGGGACAATGAAAAACTGTTTTTT CASSFARGDNEKLFF
few TRBJ2-1 TRBD2 TRBV4-1 TGCGCCAGCAGCGAGCTAGCGGAACCCTACAATGAGCAGTTCTTC CASSELAEPYNEQFF
few TRBJ1-6 NA TRBV27 TGTGCCAGCGGTTGGAATTCACCCCTCCACTTT CASGWNSPLHF
few TRBJ2-7 NA TRBV29-1 TGCAGCGCTATCACTGACGGGTACGAGCAGTACTTC CSAITDGYEQYF
few TRBJ2-6 NA TRBV10-1 TGCGCCAGCAGGCCCCTCCATACCTCTGGGGCCAACGTCCTGACTTTC CASRPLHTSGANVLTF
NA TRBJ2-2 NA TRBV5-3 TGTGCCAGAAGCTTGATAGAGGGGAACACCGGGGAGCTGTTTTTT CARSLIEGNTGELFF
many TRBJ2-7 NA TRBV28 TGTGCCAGCAGTTTAGTTGCAGGCGGAGACTACGAGCAGTACTTC CASSLVAGGDYEQYF
few TRBJ2-7 TRBD2 TRBV29-1 TGCAGCGTTGAGGGACTAGCGGGTCTGGGCTCCTACGAGCAGTACTTC CSVEGLAGLGSYEQYF
NA TRBJ2-2 NA TRBV4-3 TGCGCCAGCAGCCAAGATGACGGGGAGACCGGGGAGCTGTTTTTT CASSQDDGETGELFF
few TRBJ1-1 NA TRBV10-2 TGCGCCAGCGGGGGAGGCGGACAATCTTTCTTT CASGGGGQSFF
NA TRBJ2-3 NA TRBV29-1 TGCAGCGTTAAAATACAGAGAACAAATACACAGTATTTT CSVKIQRTNTQYF
many TRBJ1-5 NA TRBV6-2/TRBV6-3 TGTGCCAGCAGTTACTTGATAGGGGCAGGCAATCAGCCCCAGCATTTT CASSYLIGAGNQPQHF